This T cell receptor (beta chain) was found in a study of blood T cell repertoires in COVID-19 (dated by TCRdb to about 2020). In terms of the full investigation: Collaborator samples came from the United States, Italy and Spain and covered acute and convalescent phases of COVID-19. The repertoires were released in a freely available public database meant as a resource for research on the immune response to SARS-CoV-2. The dataset comprised deeply sampled blood TCRbeta repertoires from subjects exposed to, actively infected with, or recovered from COVID-19. Where available, HLA class I and class II types were obtained from metadata supplied by the sample provider rather than from assay-based typing. The material from the prospective study consisted of cDNA or gDNA derived from T cells, B-cell-depleted T cells, or PBMCs. Samples came from the ongoing ImmuneRACE study (first 160 participants) plus 1,254 subjects from 6 global collaborators. Sample metadata almost always included a de-identified subject ID, COVID-19 status, age in years and sex. The paper as a whole reports these results and caveats: The amount of clinical and demographic metadata varied by source and participant and was provided uncurated.

The collaborating institutions used their own protocols to collect whole blood in K2EDTA tubes. For TCRbeta analysis, collaborators shipped samples in one of three forms: frozen whole blood, isolated PBMCs, or DNA extracted from either of those sample types. The CDR3 covers 14 residues, taking in both the cysteine and the phenylalanine. The DNA shown is the 42-base CDR3, in frame from base 1. Deletion took 1 base off V and 4 bases off J, with a span of 10 bases between the germline ends. CDR1 and CDR2 (SGHAT, FQNNGV) derive from the germline V gene. For this clone: What this receptor recognizes is not known. No base quality values were provided; no much bigger clone lies one nucleotide off.

TCRbeta CDR3 regions were amplified from genomic DNA using the immunoSEQ Assay, a bias-controlled multiplex PCR. As for the original processing: Within the assay, amplification of reference gene primers was used to estimate how many nucleated cells each sample contained. To quantify the absolute abundance of each unique TCRbeta CDR3 rearrangement, sequence reads were collapsed and filtered. For each sample, productive Simpson clonality was calculated as the square root of Simpson's diversity index over productive rearrangements. This is the immuneACCESS table as TCRdb keeps it, with only in-frame sequences that have V and J called. A part of the clones is gone; compared with another copy, unresolved V genes explain less than half, and the rest is unexplained. V and J calls and clone size are those listed in that table; D and trimming were worked out from the DNA. This sample is represented by about 140,000 clones; approximately 89% of them were singletons. The ten largest clones take up about 10% of the sample.

This TCR came from a man in his 60s with active or convalescent COVID-19. Sample: peripheral blood. The rearrangement combines TRBV11-2 with TRBJ1-1; TRBD1 is a possible D gene, resting on 5 matching bases. The DNA is as follows: TGTGCCAGCAGCTTAGGGTGGGGGGGCACTGAAGCTTTCTTT. It encodes CASSLGWGGTEAFF. This CDR3, with the reference TRBV11-2 and TRBJ1-1 proteins standing in past its ends, gives the full variable domain EAGVAQSPRYKIIEKRQSVAFWCNPISGHATLYWYQQILGQGPKLLIQFQNNGVVDDSQLPKDRFSAERLKGVDSTLKIQPAKLEDSAVYLCASSLGWGGTEAFFGQGTRLTVV.